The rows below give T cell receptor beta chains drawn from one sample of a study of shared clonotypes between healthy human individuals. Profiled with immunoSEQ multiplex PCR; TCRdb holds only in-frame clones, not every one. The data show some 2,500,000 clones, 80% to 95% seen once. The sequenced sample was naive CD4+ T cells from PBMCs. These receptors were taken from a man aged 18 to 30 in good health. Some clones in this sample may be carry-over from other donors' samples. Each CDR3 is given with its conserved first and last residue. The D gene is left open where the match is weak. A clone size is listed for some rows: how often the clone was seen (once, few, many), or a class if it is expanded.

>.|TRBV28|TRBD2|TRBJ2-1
TGTGCCAGCAGTCCACCGGGACTAGCCCGTGGGGGGAATGAGCAGTTCTTC
CASSPPGLARGGNEQFF
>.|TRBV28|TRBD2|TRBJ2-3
TGTGCCAGCAGTTTACGAAGCGGGAGGGCCACAGATACGCAGTATTTT
CASSLRSGRATDTQYF
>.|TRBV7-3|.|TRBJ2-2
TGTGCCAGCAGCTTACAAACAGGGCAAAACACCGGGGAGCTGTTTTTT
CASSLQTGQNTGELFF
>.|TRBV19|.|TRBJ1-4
TGTGCCAGTAGTGGGACCGTGGACGAAAAACTGTTTTTT
CASSGTVDEKLFF
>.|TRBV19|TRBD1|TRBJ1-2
TGTGCCAGTAGTATAGACCGCCGGACAGGGTTATCCTATGGCTACACCTTC
CASSIDRRTGLSYGYTF
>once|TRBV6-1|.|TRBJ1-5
TGTGCTATAAGGGGGGGCAATCAGCCCCAGCATTTT
CAIRGGNQPQHF
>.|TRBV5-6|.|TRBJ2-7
TGTGCCAGCAGCAGGCCAGGCTCCTACGAGCAGTACTTC
CASSRPGSYEQYF
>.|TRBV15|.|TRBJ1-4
TGTGCCACCAGCAGAGCGACCATAAGTGGACTGTTTTTT
CATSRATISGLFF
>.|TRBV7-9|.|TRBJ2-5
TGTGCCAGCAGCTTATCGGGAACAACCCAAGAGACCCAGTACTTC
CASSLSGTTQETQYF
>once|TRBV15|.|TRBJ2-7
TGTGCCACCAGCAGAGTTGGGGGGGGCGGCGAGCAGTACTTC
CATSRVGGGGEQYF
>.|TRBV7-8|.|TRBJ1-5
TGTGCCAGCAGCCCCCGGCGGGGCAGGGGCGATCAGCCCCAGCATTTT
CASSPRRGRGDQPQHF
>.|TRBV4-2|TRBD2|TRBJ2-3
TGTGCCAGCAGCCAAGACTCAGCGGGAGGGCCCTTTCCAACAGATACGCAGTATTTT
CASSQDSAGGPFPTDTQYF
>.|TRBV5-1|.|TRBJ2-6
TGCGCCAGCAGCCCATCATACACAGGGGAGGTGGGGGCCAACGTCCTGACTTTC
CASSPSYTGEVGANVLTF
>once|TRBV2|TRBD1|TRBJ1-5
TGTGCCAGCAGTGATTCGGGACAGCGGAATCAGCCCCAGCATTTT
CASSDSGQRNQPQHF
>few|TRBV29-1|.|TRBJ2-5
TGCAGCGTTGAAACGGCACCCCAAGAGACCCAGTACTTC
CSVETAPQETQYF
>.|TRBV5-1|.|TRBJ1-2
TGCGCCAGCAGCTTGGGAGACAGCCAGGGCTACACCTTC
CASSLGDSQGYTF
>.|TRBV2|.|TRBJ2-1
TGTGCCAGCAGTCCCCCTTACAATGAGCAGTTCTTC
CASSPPYNEQFF
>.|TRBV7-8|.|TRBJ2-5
TGTGCCAGCAGCCGCAAGGGGCGGGAAGAGACCCAGTACTTC
CASSRKGREETQYF
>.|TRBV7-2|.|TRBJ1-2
TGTGCCAGCAGCTCGCATACCCGGGCGTACTATGGCTACACCTTC
CASSSHTRAYYGYTF
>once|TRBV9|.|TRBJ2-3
TGTGCCAGCAGCGTAGGGGACCATCCCACAGATACGCAGTATTTT
CASSVGDHPTDTQYF
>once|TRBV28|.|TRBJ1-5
TGTGCCAGCAGTATAAGGGAGCCCCAGCATTTT
CASSIREPQHF
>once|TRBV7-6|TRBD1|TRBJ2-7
TGTGCCAGCAGCTTAAGGGACAGCTCCTACGAGCAGTACTTC
CASSLRDSSYEQYF
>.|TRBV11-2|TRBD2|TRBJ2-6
TGTGCCAGCAGCTTGACTAGCGTACAAGTCTCTGGGGCCAACGTCCTGACTTTC
CASSLTSVQVSGANVLTF
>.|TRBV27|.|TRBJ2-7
TGTGCCGGATGGGAGGACCTTTTTGAGCAGTACTTC
CAGWEDLFEQYF
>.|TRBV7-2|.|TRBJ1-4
TGTGCCAGCACCATGGGTGAAAAACTGTTTTTT
CASTMGEKLFF
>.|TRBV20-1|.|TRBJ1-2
TGCAGTGCTAGAGTGCTGGGTGGCTACACCTTC
CSARVLGGYTF
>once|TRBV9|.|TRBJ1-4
TGTGCCAGCAGCGTGAGCCCAGCGGCAGATGAAAAACTGTTTTTT
CASSVSPAADEKLFF
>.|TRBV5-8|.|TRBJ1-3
TGTGCCAGCAGCCGAATGTCAGGCTCTGGAAACACCATATATTTT
CASSRMSGSGNTIYF
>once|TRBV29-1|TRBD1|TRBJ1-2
TGCAGCGCTATTGGAGGGACAGGAGCTAACTATGGCTACACCTTC
CSAIGGTGANYGYTF
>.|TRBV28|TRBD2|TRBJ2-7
TGTGCCAGCAGGTCTAGCGGAGGCGCCTACGAGCAGTACTTC
CASRSSGGAYEQYF
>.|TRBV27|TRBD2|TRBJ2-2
TGTGCCAGCAGAGATCGACTAGCGGGAGCCGGGGAGCTGTTTTTT
CASRDRLAGAGELFF
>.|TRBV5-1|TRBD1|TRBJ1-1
TGCGCCAGCAGCAATACCGGGACAGGGGGCACTGAAGCTTTCTTT
CASSNTGTGGTEAFF
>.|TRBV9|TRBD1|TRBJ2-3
TGTGCCAGCAGCCGGGACAGCATGACTGGCACAGATACGCAGTATTTT
CASSRDSMTGTDTQYF
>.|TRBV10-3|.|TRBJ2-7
TGTGCCATCAGTGAGTGGGGCAGCGACGAGCAGTACTTC
CAISEWGSDEQYF
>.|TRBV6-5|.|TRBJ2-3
TGTGCCAGCACCCCCCCAGATTTCACAGATACGCAGTATTTT
CASTPPDFTDTQYF
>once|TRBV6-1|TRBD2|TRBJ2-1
TGTGCCAGCCGAGAGGGGACTAGCGTGAACAATGAGCAGTTCTTC
CASREGTSVNNEQFF
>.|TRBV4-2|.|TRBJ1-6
TGTGCCAGCAGCCAAATGCTTTCACCCCTCCACTTT
CASSQMLSPLHF
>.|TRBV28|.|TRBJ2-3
TGTGCCAGCAGTTTATTGCTCGACCCCCCGGGCGCGCAGTATTTT
CASSLLLDPPGAQYF
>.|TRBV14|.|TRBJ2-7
TGTGCCAGCAGCCAATTCGCCGAGCAGTACTTC
CASSQFAEQYF
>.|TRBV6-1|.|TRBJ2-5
TGTGCCAGCAGTGACGTAGGGATCAGCGAGACCCAGTACTTC
CASSDVGISETQYF
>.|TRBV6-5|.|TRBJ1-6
TGTGCCAGCAGTTACGACCCCGCCCGTTATAATTCACCCCTCCACTTT
CASSYDPARYNSPLHF
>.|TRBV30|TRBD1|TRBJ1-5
TGTGCCTGCGGACAGGGTAACAATCAGCCCCAGCATTTT
CACGQGNNQPQHF
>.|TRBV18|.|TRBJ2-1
TGTGCCAGCTCACTTCTAACCTCCTACAATGAGCAGTTCTTC
CASSLLTSYNEQFF
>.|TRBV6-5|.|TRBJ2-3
TGTGCCAGCAGTACAGGGTGGACAGATACGCAGTATTTT
CASSTGWTDTQYF
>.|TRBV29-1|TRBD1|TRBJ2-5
TGCAGCGTTGAGGAGGGTGACGGACAGGGGTCCCGGCACTTC
CSVEEGDGQGSRHF
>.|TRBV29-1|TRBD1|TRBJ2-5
TGCAGCGGGACAGGGAATAAAGAGACCCAGTACTTC
CSGTGNKETQYF
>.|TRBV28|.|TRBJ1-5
TGTGCCACAGACGGTGGATCTGGTCAGCCCCAGCATTTT
CATDGGSGQPQHF
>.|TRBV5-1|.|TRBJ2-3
TGCGCCAGCCGGGCGGAGGATACGCAGTATTTT
CASRAEDTQYF
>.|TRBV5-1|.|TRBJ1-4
TGCGCCAGCAGCTTGGAGGCCGCAGGCGATAATGAAAAACTGTTTTTT
CASSLEAAGDNEKLFF
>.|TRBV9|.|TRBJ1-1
TGTGCCAGCAGCGTAGAAATAGGGACGGGGGCTTTCTTT
CASSVEIGTGAFF
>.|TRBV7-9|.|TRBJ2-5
TGTGCCAGCAGCCCAAAAGGGACTGTGGGGGAGACCCAGTACTTC
CASSPKGTVGETQYF
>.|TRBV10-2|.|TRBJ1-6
TGCGCCAGCAGTGAGGGGCTTTCCGACAATTCACCCCTCCACTTT
CASSEGLSDNSPLHF
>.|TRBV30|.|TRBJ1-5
TGTGCCTGGAGCGAACAGAGCAATCAGCCCCAGCATTTT
CAWSEQSNQPQHF
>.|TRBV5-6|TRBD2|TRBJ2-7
TGTGCCAGCAGCTGGAGGGGACTAGCGCGGAGCTCCTACGAGCAGTACTTC
CASSWRGLARSSYEQYF
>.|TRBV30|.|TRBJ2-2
TGTGCCTGGAGAACAGCGGGTCTCGCGAACACCGGGGAGCTGTTTTTT
CAWRTAGLANTGELFF